These 20 T cell receptor beta chains came from one sample sequenced in a study of Ad26.COV2.S vaccination and SARS-CoV-2 variants. Assay: immunoSEQ multiplex PCR; the TCRdb copy retains only in-frame clones and omits some. Among some 320,000 clones listed, about 86% were seen once. The treatment: some 19 received Ad26.COV2.S at low or high dose, single or two shots; roughly 5 received placebo; per-sample allocation not given. Day 63 following the first vaccine or placebo injection was when the samples were taken. The specimen comprised peripheral blood, sampled in a trial of Ad26.COV2.S vaccine versus placebo. The receptor source for this set is a person between 18 and 65 years old who received the Ad26.COV2.S COVID-19 vaccine or a placebo.

The gene calls are TRBV4-1 and TRBJ1-2; possible D gene TRBD1, 5 bases. The V end was cut by 6 bases, the J end by 4 bases, with 21 bases between. From germline, CDR1 is MGHRA and CDR2 YSYEKL. The CDR3 spans 16 residues. CDR3 sequence (DNA): TGCGCCAGCAGTCCAAGATCATTAAGGGGAGGCTATGGCTACACCTTC. This translates into CASSPRSLRGGYGYTF.

Only one count was recorded for this clone. The rearrangement uses TRBV5-5 and TRBJ1-5; D is uncertain. V was clipped by 0 bases and J by 5 bases, with 6 bases between them. The CDR3 extends over 13 amino acids. The germline V gene encodes CDR1 SGHKS and CDR2 YYEKEE (reference sequence). The CDR3 loop reads CASSLDGDQPQHF. The CDR3 region has the DNA TGTGCCAGCAGCTTGGACGGGGATCAGCCCCAGCATTTT.

The chain carries TRBV6-5 and TRBJ1-2; 8 nucleotides line up with TRBD1. Germline CDR1 MNHEY, CDR2 SVGAGI. CDR3 size: 14 residues. The junction had 12 bases not matched to a gene; V was cut back by 8 bases and J by 7 bases. CDR3: CASRSTSTGAGYTF. DNA for the CDR3: TGTGCCAGCCGATCAACCTCGACAGGGGCTGGCTACACCTTC.

The V call is TRBV15, the J call TRBJ2-3; no clear D. Germline values: CDR1 LNHNV, CDR2 YYDKDF (reference sequence). Trimming left V 7 bases short and J 2 bases short, with 13 bases between. The CDR3 contains 14 residues. The chain's CDR3 is CATNPGRLTDTQYF. The CDR3 DNA is TGTGCCACCAATCCGGGCAGACTCACAGATACGCAGTATTTT.

The V gene is TRBV4-3, the J gene TRBJ2-6; 9 bases are shared with TRBD1. J lost 2 bases, V lost 1 base, and 9 bases had no gene match. Germline V gives CDR1 LGHNA, CDR2 YSLEER. This CDR3 comprises 19 residues. In DNA, the CDR3 is TGCGCCAGCAGCCAAGTACCGGGACAGGGCCCTCCTGGGGCCAACGTCCTGACTTTC. Translating gives CASSQVPGQGPPGANVLTF.

V usage is TRBV30 and J usage is TRBJ2-3, with D hard to call. This CDR3 is built from 12 residues. Deletions cut 0 bases from V and 4 bases from J, with 5 bases between. The germline V gene encodes CDR1 GTSNPN and CDR2 SVGIG (reference sequence). The CDR3, as DNA: TGTGCCTGGAGTGTCGCTTCAGATACGCAGTATTTT. Its translation is CAWSVASDTQYF.

The V and J genes are TRBV19 and TRBJ2-5, with D maybe TRBD1 (5 bases). The germline V and J ends were trimmed by 5 bases and 4 bases, with 11 bases remaining between them. Germline values: CDR1 LNHDA, CDR2 SQIVND (reference sequence). The CDR3 is 13 amino acids. The CDR3: CASSSGIPETQYF. CDR3 in DNA: TGTGCCAGTAGTTCAGGGATTCCAGAGACCCAGTACTTC.

This chain joins TRBV21-1 and TRBJ2-1; the table's TRBD1 call for D was not verified on the DNA. TRBV21-1 is a known pseudogene. The CDR3 consists of 15 residues. CDR3 loop: CASPRDTRARNEQFF. The CDR3 DNA reads TGTGCCAGCCCCCGGGACACCCGTGCCCGCAATGAGCAGTTCTTC.

The rearrangement links TRBV4-3 to TRBJ1-2; D possibly corresponds to TRBD1 (6 bases). CDR3 length: 13 amino acids. Germline CDR1 LGHNA, CDR2 YSLEER. V gave up 1 base and J gave up 7 bases, with 10 bases separating them. As DNA, the CDR3 is TGCGCCAGCAGCCAAGTGAGGGGGTTTGGCTACACCTTC. Encoded protein: CASSQVRGFGYTF.

J is TRBJ2-7 and V is TRBV5-1, with 9 bases lining up with TRBD1. Germline lookup yields CDR1 SGHRS and CDR2 YFSETQ. Trimming took 4 bases from V and 2 from J; bases not matched to a gene: 4. This CDR3 is built from 14 residues. The CDR3 loop reads CASSRDRAAYEQYF. The DNA for the CDR3 is TGCGCCAGCAGCCGGGACAGGGCTGCCTACGAGCAGTACTTC.

This sequence joins TRBV5-5 and TRBJ2-5, with a weak D call TRBD2 (6 bases). The length of the CDR3 is 15 residues. Germline V gene data show CDR1 as SGHKS and CDR2 as YYEKEE (reference sequence). V lost 0 bases, J lost 2 bases, and 11 bases lay in between. The CDR3 region has the DNA TGTGCCAGCAGCTTGGCCTGGACTAAGCAAGAGACCCAGTACTTC. This sequence encodes CASSLAWTKQETQYF.

The chain has TRBV19 and TRBJ1-5, with D possibly matching TRBD1 (5 bases). This CDR3 is 17 amino acids long. CDR1 is LNHDA, CDR2 SQIVND, per germline (reference sequence). Trimming stripped 2 bases from V and 2 bases from J, with 16 bases between. The CDR3 sequence: CASSITQGREGNQPQHF. In DNA, the CDR3 is TGTGCCAGTAGTATAACGCAGGGTCGGGAGGGCAATCAGCCCCAGCATTTT.

The table lists this clone with a count of one. The CDR3 nucleotides are TGTGCCAGCAGCGTAGGGGGGGTGAGAACTGAAGCTTTCTTT. This sequence encodes CASSVGGVRTEAFF. The V and J genes are TRBV6-5 and TRBJ1-1; D possibly corresponds to TRBD1 (6 bases). The CDR3 totals 14 residues. Trimming took 6 bases from V and 5 from J, leaving 16 bases between them. Per germline, CDR1 MNHEY and CDR2 SVGAGI.

This sequence joins TRBV9 and TRBJ2-5; TRBD2 aligns across 8 bases. V lost 3 bases and J lost 4; bases outside the gene matches: 2. The CDR3 contains 13 residues. The germline gives CDR1 SGDLS, CDR2 YYNGEE. The CDR3 here is CASSAGGLETQYF. The DNA for the CDR3 is TGTGCCAGCAGCGCGGGGGGGCTAGAGACCCAGTACTTC.

The J gene is TRBJ2-3, the V gene TRBV5-4, with a possible D match to TRBD1 (6 bases). Germline V lookup: CDR1 SGHNT, CDR2 YYREEE (reference sequence). The CDR3 consists of 15 residues. V was pared by 4 bases and J by 5 bases, with 17 bases between. The CDR3 DNA reads as TGTGCCAGCAGCCCTATGGGGGCGTTAGGAGATACGCAGTATTTT. This codes for CASSPMGALGDTQYF.

This chain uses TRBV6-2 or TRBV6-3 with TRBJ1-2, with D hard to call. Deletions cut 2 bases from V and 4 bases from J, with 8 bases between. The CDR3 is made up of 13 amino acids. The V gene's germline CDR1 is MNHEY and CDR2 SVGEGT. The CDR3 sequence is CASSYEGRYGYTF. In DNA, the CDR3 is TGTGCCAGCAGTTACGAGGGCCGCTATGGCTACACCTTC.

V is TRBV25-1 and J is TRBJ1-1, with D possibly being TRBD1 (6 bases). This CDR3 has 14 residues. The germline V gene has CDR1 MGHDK and CDR2 SYGVNS. V was clipped by 6 bases and J by 3 bases, with 14 bases between them. The CDR3 DNA is TGTGCCAGCAGGGATCACAGGGAGTACACTGAAGCTTTCTTT. It yields the protein CASRDHREYTEAFF.

In this sample, this clone turned up a few times. The chain carries TRBV11-2 and TRBJ2-1; D is tentatively TRBD1 or TRBD2 (6 bases each). The CDR3 covers 16 residues. Trimming left V 0 bases short and J 4 bases short, with 13 bases between. Germline CDR1 and CDR2: SGHAT and FQNNGV. The CDR3 sequence is CASSLEGGTYYNEQFF. The CDR3, as DNA: TGTGCCAGCAGCTTAGAAGGGGGGACTTATTACAATGAGCAGTTCTTC.

The genes are TRBV7-9 and TRBJ1-2; 9 nucleotides agree with TRBD1. The CDR3 totals 18 residues. Per the germline V gene, CDR1 is SEHNR and CDR2 is FQNEAQ (reference sequence). The V segment lost 2 bases and the J segment 7 bases; nucleotides outside the gene matches: 17. CDR3 nucleotide sequence: TGTGCCAGCAGCTTACCAAGGGACAGGGCCATAGGGGGATTTGGCTACACCTTC. It encodes CASSLPRDRAIGGFGYTF.

The chain uses TRBV29-1 and TRBJ1-2; D uncertain. CDR1 and CDR2 (germline): SQVTM, ANQGSEA. CDR3 length: 13 amino acids. The ends were cut back, 2 bases at V and 6 bases at J, with 13 bases in the middle. The CDR3, as DNA: TGCAGCGTTGAACCCTTAGCCGGGGATGGCTACACCTTC. Its protein is CSVEPLAGDGYTF.